A single sample gave rise to the 18 T cell receptor beta chains below, sequenced in a study of T cells in Graves' hyperthyroidism and ophthalmopathy. Template material for amplifying TCR beta CDR3 regions consisted of RNA transcripts. TCR CDR3 regions were first amplified by RT-PCR with HTBI primers. TCRdb recomputed calls from the multiplex PCR reads with MiXCR, one row per CDR3 protein. The sample has approximately 600,000 distinct CDR3 sequences, roughly 20% seen once. Specimen: blood. Source of these receptors: a young man with Graves' ophthalmopathy.

This clonotype occurred many times. This chain connects TRBV7-2 to TRBJ2-7; 15 nucleotides line up with TRBD2. V shed 5 bases, J shed 4 bases, and the junction held 6 bases outside the gene matches. The CDR3 spans 16 residues. Germline V gene lookup returns CDR1 SGHTA and CDR2 FQGNSA. The CDR3 sequence is CASSPRGLAGGYEQYF. CDR3 bases: TGTGCCAGCAGCCCCAGGGGACTAGCGGGAGGTTACGAGCAGTACTTC.

This clonotype was detected many times. This chain links TRBV5-1 with TRBJ2-1; perhaps TRBD1 as D (5 bases). CDR1 and CDR2 from the germline V gene are SGHRS and YFSETQ. Trimming shortened V by 1 base and J by 2 bases, and 16 bases separated the two germline ends. CDR3 size: 17 residues. The CDR3 sequence: CASSLLARTQTYNEQFF. DNA of the CDR3: TGCGCCAGCAGCTTGTTGGCCCGGACACAAACCTACAATGAGCAGTTCTTC.

The chain recombines TRBV4-2 with TRBJ2-5, with D possibly being TRBD2 (5 bases). V lost 0 bases and J lost 4, with 15 bases in between. The CDR3 sequence is 16 residues long. Germline CDR1 is LGHNA and CDR2 is YNFKEQ. The CDR3 DNA is TGTGCCAGCAGCCAAGATTGGGCTAGCTCGGGAGAGACCCAGTACTTC. As protein: CASSQDWASSGETQYF.

In its sample, this clonotype was seen a few times. J is TRBJ2-2 and V is TRBV5-1; TRBD2 agrees at 7 bases. This CDR3 has 16 residues. The ends lost 4 bases at V and 2 bases at J; junction bases unmatched: 8. Germline-derived CDR1 and CDR2 are SGHRS and YFSETQ. CDR3 loop: CASSPRGAGNTGELFF. The CDR3 DNA reads as TGCGCCAGCAGCCCCCGGGGAGCGGGAAACACCGGGGAGCTGTTTTTT.

V is TRBV4-2 and J is TRBJ2-5; either TRBD1 or TRBD2 may fit D (5 bases each). The CDR3 contains 16 residues. Trimming pared 0 bases from V and 1 base from J, leaving 12 bases between. Germline V gene lookup returns CDR1 LGHNA and CDR2 YNFKEQ. The CDR3: CASSQDWAGTQETQYF. In DNA, the CDR3 is TGTGCCAGCAGCCAAGATTGGGCAGGGACCCAAGAGACCCAGTACTTC.

This rearrangement joins TRBV20-1 to TRBJ2-5; D is possibly TRBD1 (5 bases). The CDR3 consists of 13 residues. Germline V gene sequence: CDR1 DFQATT, CDR2 SNEGSKA (reference sequence). The V end was cut by 6 bases, the J end by 1 base, with 12 bases between. CDR3 nucleotide sequence: TGCAGTGCCTCCAGGGATCGCCAAGAGACCCAGTACTTC. This encodes CSASRDRQETQYF.

This clonotype has more than one count but fewer than ten. CDR3 nucleotides: TGTGCCAGCGCGGGGACAAGGATCCATGAGCAGTTCTTC. Its translation: CASAGTRIHEQFF. V usage is TRBV7-2 and J usage is TRBJ2-1; D tentatively fits TRBD1 or TRBD2 (6 bases each). Germline V gene lookup returns CDR1 SGHTA and CDR2 FQGNSA. CDR3 length equals 13 residues. V was cut by 8 bases and J by 8 bases, with 16 bases left in between.

This clonotype was seen more than once but under ten times. This chain uses TRBV5-1 with TRBJ2-7, with D possibly TRBD1 on 6 matching bases. Germline V gene lookup returns CDR1 SGHRS and CDR2 YFSETQ. The CDR3 loop spans 14 amino acids. Trimming cost V 7 bases and J 3 bases, with 17 bases left between them. The CDR3 DNA reads TGCGCCAGCGGTACAGGGATGGGGAACTACGAGCAGTACTTC. Its protein is CASGTGMGNYEQYF.

A word on this clonotype: One junction end does not reproduce the germline sequence, and a read error may be involved. The chain is built from TRBV28 and TRBJ2-7, with D perhaps matching TRBD2 (6 bases). There are 12 residues in the CDR3. The germline gives CDR1 MDHEN, CDR2 SYDVKM. The CDR3 DNA is TGTGTCAGCAGCTTTGCGGGGTACGAGCAGTACTTC. Its protein is CVSSFAGYEQYF. The variable domain in full, completed from reference TRBV28 and TRBJ2-7, reads DVKVTQSSRYLVKRTGEKVFLECVQDMDHENMFWYRQDPGLGLRLIYFSYDVKMKEKGDIPEGYSVSREKKERFSLILESASTNQTSMYLCVSSFAGYEQYFGPGTRLTVT.

This clonotype showed up many times. The chain carries TRBV30 and TRBJ2-1; D is ambiguous. The CDR3 sequence is 13 residues long. Germline V lookup: CDR1 GTSNPN, CDR2 SVGIG (reference sequence). V lost 0 bases, J lost 6 bases, and 9 bases lay in between. The CDR3 loop reads CAWSVAQPNEQFF. As DNA, the CDR3 is TGTGCCTGGAGTGTGGCACAGCCCAATGAGCAGTTCTTC.

This clonotype showed up many times. This chain links TRBV6-1 with TRBJ1-2; D might be TRBD1 (5 bases). CDR1 is MNHNS and CDR2 is SASEGT in the germline V gene. Trimming took 8 bases from V and 0 from J, leaving 16 bases between them. This CDR3 spans 15 amino acids. CDR3 coding DNA: TGTGCCAGCTTCGTGAGGGACGGAGCTAACTATGGCTACACCTTC. The encoded protein is CASFVRDGANYGYTF.

This chain connects TRBV6-2 or TRBV6-3 to TRBJ2-7; 10 bases agree with TRBD2. Trimming took 6 bases from V and 5 from J; bases not matched to a gene: 10. Looked up from germline, CDR1 is MNHEY and CDR2 is SVGEGT. The CDR3 is 15 residues long. The CDR3: CASRTLLAGRDEQYF. The CDR3 coding sequence is TGTGCCAGCAGGACCTTACTAGCGGGAAGGGACGAGCAGTACTTC.

This clonotype was seen a few times. J is TRBJ1-5 and V is TRBV25-1, with no clear D. CDR1 and CDR2 (germline): MGHDK, SYGVNS. V was pared by 6 bases and J by 9 bases, with 15 bases between. The CDR3 is 13 residues long. CDR3 DNA: TGTGCCAGCAGGGACCTCATAGGTCGGCCCCAGCATTTT. It yields the protein CASRDLIGRPQHF. The variable domain in full, completed from reference TRBV25-1 and TRBJ1-5, reads EADIYQTPRYLVIGTGKKITLECSQTMGHDKMYWYQQDPGMELHLIHYSYGVNSTEKGDLSSESTVSRIRTEHFPLTLESARPSHTSQYLCASRDLIGRPQHFGDGTRLSIL.

V and J are TRBV6-1 and TRBJ2-1, with 7 positions matching TRBD1. Germline assignment: CDR1 MNHNS and CDR2 SASEGT. The CDR3 loop spans 14 amino acids. Trimming removed 1 base from V and 14 bases from J; junction bases left unmatched: 11. In DNA, the CDR3 is TGTGCCAGCAGTGAAGACGTCAGAGACAGGGAGAAGTTCTTC. This encodes CASSEDVRDREKFF.

As regards this clonotype: Possible read error: a much larger clone is one base away. The V and J genes are TRBV7-8 and TRBJ1-2; TRBD1 aligns across 8 bases. Germline loops: CDR1 SGHVS, CDR2 FQNEAQ. The CDR3 runs 14 residues. CDR3 loop: CASSPTGVLYGDTF. As DNA, the CDR3 is TGTGCCAGCAGCCCGACAGGGGTCCTCTATGGCGACACCTTC.

This chain uses TRBV4-1 with TRBJ2-5; 7 nucleotides agree with TRBD2. This CDR3 region has 17 residues. V was pared by 3 bases and J by 2 bases, with 12 bases of the junction left unmatched. Germline CDR1 reads MGHRA; CDR2 reads YSYEKL. CDR3 sequence reads: CASSQFGLDKPQETQYF. The DNA for the CDR3 is TGCGCCAGCAGCCAGTTTGGACTAGATAAACCACAAGAGACCCAGTACTTC.

There are a few counts of this clonotype. This rearrangement joins TRBV7-9 to TRBJ2-2; D is uncertain. CDR3 length: 13 residues. V was clipped by 0 bases and J by 6 bases, with 5 bases between them. Germline V CDR1 and CDR2: SEHNR, FQNEAQ (reference sequence). The CDR3 region is CASSLASAGELFF. The CDR3 DNA sequence: TGTGCCAGCAGCTTAGCGAGCGCCGGGGAGCTGTTTTTT.

This chain's CDR3 is CASSQDWGANYEQYF. In DNA, the CDR3 is TGTGCCAGCAGCCAAGATTGGGGGGCAAACTACGAGCAGTACTTC. The rearrangement uses TRBV3-1 and TRBJ2-7; D is tentatively TRBD1 or TRBD2 (6 bases each). Trimming pared 0 bases from V and 3 bases from J, leaving 12 bases between. Germline lookup yields CDR1 LGHDT and CDR2 YNNKEL (reference sequence). The CDR3 totals 15 residues.